This T cell receptor beta chain came from a study of blood T cell repertoires in COVID-19. In the study overall: Samples of COVID-19 (acute and convalescent) were obtained from the United States, Italy and Spain. T cells, B-cell-depleted T cells, or PBMCs supplied cDNA or gDNA.

Authors' analysis steps: Amplification from reference gene primers served as the basis for estimated nucleated cell counts. The assay was immunoSEQ multiplex PCR, and TCRdb's table has in-frame clones only and misses some. From that table come the V and J calls and clone size; the DNA was used to work out D and trimming. The sample gives 83,000 or so clones, approximately 82% of which show up once; around a fifth is in the top ten. V gave up 7 bases and J gave up 0 bases, with 13 bases separating them. From germline, CDR1 is SNHLY and CDR2 FYNNEI. This CDR3 is 15 amino acids long. This chain links TRBV2 with TRBJ1-5; the D gene is possibly TRBD1 (5 bases). Sequencing was performed on peripheral blood. The receptor was isolated from a human donor in a cohort sampled during active COVID-19. The CDR3 DNA sequence: TGTGCCAGCAAACTAGCAGGGAATAGCAATCAGCCCCAGCATTTT. The encoded protein is CASKLAGNSNQPQHF.